This TCR beta chain appears in the sequencing data of a study of blood T cell repertoires in COVID-19. Study summary: Both acute and convalescent COVID-19 samples were obtained from the United States, Italy and Spain. PBMCs, B-cell-depleted T cells, or T cells were the source of the cDNA or gDNA that made up the material.

This clone showed up just a few times. In the authors' workflow: Amplifying reference gene primers gave estimates of nucleated cell counts. Assay: immunoSEQ multiplex PCR; the TCRdb copy retains only in-frame clones and omits some. V, J and clone size derive from that table, while D and trimming were established from the DNA sequence. The sample has about 130,000 clones, more than 70% seen once; the top ten hold 1.9%. The receptor's source is a man between 70 and 80 years old with acute or convalescent COVID-19. Sample: peripheral blood.

This CDR3 reads CASSLERLRGVTDTQYF. As DNA, the CDR3 is TGTGCCAGCAGCTTGGAACGTCTGCGGGGGGTCACAGATACGCAGTATTTT. The chain links TRBV5-6 to TRBJ2-3; 8 nucleotides agree with TRBD2. V was clipped by 0 bases and J by 2 bases; unmatched bases: 8. This CDR3 is built from 17 residues. Germline V lookup: CDR1 SGHDT, CDR2 YYEEEE.